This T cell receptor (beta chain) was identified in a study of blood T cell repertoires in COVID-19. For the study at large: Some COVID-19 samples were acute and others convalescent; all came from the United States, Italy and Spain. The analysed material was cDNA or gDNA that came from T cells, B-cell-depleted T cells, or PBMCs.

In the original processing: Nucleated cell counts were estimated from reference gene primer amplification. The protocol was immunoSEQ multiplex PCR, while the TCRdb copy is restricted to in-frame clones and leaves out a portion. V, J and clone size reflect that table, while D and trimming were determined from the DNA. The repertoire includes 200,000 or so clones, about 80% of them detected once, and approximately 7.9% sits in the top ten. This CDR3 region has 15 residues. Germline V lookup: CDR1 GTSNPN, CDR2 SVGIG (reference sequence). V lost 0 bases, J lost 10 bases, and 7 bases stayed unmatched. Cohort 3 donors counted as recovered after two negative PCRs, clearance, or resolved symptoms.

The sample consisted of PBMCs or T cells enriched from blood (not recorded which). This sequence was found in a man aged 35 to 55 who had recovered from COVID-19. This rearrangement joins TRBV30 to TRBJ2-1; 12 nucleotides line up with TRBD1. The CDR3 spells CAWSVVGTGGREQFF. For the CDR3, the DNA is TGTGCCTGGAGTGTAGTCGGGACAGGGGGCCGGGAGCAGTTCTTC.